The T cell receptor (beta chain) described here comes from a study of PD-L1 blockade in urothelial cancer. Time point in this sample: peripheral blood 6 weeks after treatment start. Added to each PCR by spiking were synthetic TCR analog templates. Using immunoSEQ multiplex PCR, the repertoire was profiled, and TCRdb retains in-frame clones only, with some absent. Here the sample spans around 50,000 clones, more than 75% being singletons. V lost 1 base, J lost 2 bases, and 1 base stayed unmatched. The CDR3 covers 16 residues. Germline V gene lookup returns CDR1 SEHNR and CDR2 FQNEAQ (reference sequence). Only a few counts were recorded for this clone.

The TCR comes from a man in his sixties with urothelial cancer. Here the sequenced sample was PBMCs, taken around atezolizumab (anti-PD-L1) treatment. The rearrangement uses TRBV7-9 and TRBJ2-3, with 12 nucleotides matching TRBD2. This CDR3 is CASSLGTSGNTDTQYF. The CDR3 region has the DNA TGTGCCAGCAGCTTAGGGACTAGCGGGAACACAGATACGCAGTATTTT.